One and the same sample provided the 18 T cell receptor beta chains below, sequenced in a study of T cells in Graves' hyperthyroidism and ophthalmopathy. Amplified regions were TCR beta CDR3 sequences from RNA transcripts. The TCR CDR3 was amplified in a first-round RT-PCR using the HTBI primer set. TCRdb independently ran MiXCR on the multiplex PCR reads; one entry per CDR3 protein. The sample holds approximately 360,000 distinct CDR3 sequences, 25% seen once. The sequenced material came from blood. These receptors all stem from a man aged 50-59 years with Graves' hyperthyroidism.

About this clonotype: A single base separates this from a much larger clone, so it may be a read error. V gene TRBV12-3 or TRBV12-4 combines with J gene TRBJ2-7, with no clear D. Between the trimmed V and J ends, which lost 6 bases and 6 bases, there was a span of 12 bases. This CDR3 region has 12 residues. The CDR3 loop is CASSLTACEQYF. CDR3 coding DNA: TGTGCCAGCAGCCTCACAGCCTGCGAGCAGTACTTC.

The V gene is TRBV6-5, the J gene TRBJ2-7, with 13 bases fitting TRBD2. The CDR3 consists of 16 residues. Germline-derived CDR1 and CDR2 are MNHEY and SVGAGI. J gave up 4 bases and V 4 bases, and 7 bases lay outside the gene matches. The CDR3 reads CASSSATSGRTYEQYF. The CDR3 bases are TGTGCCAGCAGTTCCGCGACTAGCGGGAGGACATACGAGCAGTACTTC.

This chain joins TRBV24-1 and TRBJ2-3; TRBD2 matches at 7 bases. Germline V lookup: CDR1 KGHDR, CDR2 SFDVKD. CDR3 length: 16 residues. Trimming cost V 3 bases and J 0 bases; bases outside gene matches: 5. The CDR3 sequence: CATSDPSGTSTDTQYF. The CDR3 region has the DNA TGTGCCACCAGTGATCCTAGCGGCACTAGCACAGATACGCAGTATTTT.

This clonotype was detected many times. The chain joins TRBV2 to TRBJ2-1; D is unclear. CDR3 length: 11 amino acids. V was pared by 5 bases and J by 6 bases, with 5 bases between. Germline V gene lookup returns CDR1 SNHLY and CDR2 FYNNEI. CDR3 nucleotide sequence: TGTGCCAGCAGTATAGTCAATGAGCAGTTCTTC. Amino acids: CASSIVNEQFF.

The CDR3 bases are TGTGCCAGCAGTTTGGGCAGGGGGCTGATCGGGGAGCTGTTTTTT. Translated, it gives CASSLGRGLIGELFF. The chain is built from TRBV12-3 or TRBV12-4 and TRBJ2-2; 8 bases are shared with TRBD1. J gave up 7 bases and V 3 bases, and 7 bases lay outside the gene matches. This CDR3 has 15 residues.

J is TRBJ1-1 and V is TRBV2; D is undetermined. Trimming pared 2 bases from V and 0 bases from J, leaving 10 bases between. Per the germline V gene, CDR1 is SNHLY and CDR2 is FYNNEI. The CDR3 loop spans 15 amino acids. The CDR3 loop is CASSEKGLLNTEAFF. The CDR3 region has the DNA TGTGCCAGCAGTGAAAAGGGTTTATTGAACACTGAAGCTTTCTTT. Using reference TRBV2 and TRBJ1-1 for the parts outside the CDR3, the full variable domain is EPEVTQTPSHQVTQMGQEVILRCVPISNHLYFYWYRQILGQKVEFLVSFYNNEISEKSEIFDDQFSVERPDGSNFTLKIRSTKLEDSAMYFCASSEKGLLNTEAFFGQGTRLTVV.

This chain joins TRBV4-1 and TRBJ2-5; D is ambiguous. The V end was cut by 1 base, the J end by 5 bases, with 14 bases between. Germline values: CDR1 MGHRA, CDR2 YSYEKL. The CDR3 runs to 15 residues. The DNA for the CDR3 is TGCGCCAGCAGCCAAGGAGGAGACTTCGCGGAGACCCAGTACTTC. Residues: CASSQGGDFAETQYF.

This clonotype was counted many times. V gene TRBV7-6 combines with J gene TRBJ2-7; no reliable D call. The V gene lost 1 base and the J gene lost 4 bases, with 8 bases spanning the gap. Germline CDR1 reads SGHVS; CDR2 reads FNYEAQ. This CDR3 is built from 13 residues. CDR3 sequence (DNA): TGTGCCAGCAGCTTAGAGGGAAATTACGAGCAGTACTTC. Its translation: CASSLEGNYEQYF. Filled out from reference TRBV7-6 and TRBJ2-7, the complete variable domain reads GAGVSQSPRYKVTKRGQDVALRCDPISGHVSLYWYRQALGQGPEFLTYFNYEAQQDKSGLPNDRFSAERPEGSISTLTIQRTEQRDSAMYRCASSLEGNYEQYFGPGTRLTVT.

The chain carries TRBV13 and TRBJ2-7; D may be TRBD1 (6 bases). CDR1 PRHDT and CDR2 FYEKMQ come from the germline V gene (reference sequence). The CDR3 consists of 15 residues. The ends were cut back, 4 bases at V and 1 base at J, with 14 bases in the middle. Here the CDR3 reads CASSSRRTASYEQYF. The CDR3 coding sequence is TGTGCCAGCAGCTCCCGACGGACAGCGTCCTACGAGCAGTACTTC.

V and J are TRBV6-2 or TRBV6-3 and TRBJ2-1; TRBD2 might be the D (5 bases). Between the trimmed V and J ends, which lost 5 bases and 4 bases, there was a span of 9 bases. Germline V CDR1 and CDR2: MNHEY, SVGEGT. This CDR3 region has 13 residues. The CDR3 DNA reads TGTGCCAGCAGTGGACTGGAATACAATGAGCAGTTCTTC. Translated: CASSGLEYNEQFF.

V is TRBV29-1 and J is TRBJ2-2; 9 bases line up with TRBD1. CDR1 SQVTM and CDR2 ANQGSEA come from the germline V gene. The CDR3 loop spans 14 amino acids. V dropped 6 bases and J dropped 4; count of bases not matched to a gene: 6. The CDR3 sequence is CSVMTGGVTGELFF. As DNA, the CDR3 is TGCAGCGTAATGACAGGGGGAGTCACCGGGGAGCTGTTTTTT.

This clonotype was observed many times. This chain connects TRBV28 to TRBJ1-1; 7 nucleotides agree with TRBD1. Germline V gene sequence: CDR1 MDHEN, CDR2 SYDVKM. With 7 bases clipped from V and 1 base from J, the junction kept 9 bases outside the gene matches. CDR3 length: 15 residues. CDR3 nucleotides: TGTGCCAGCATTGGGCAGGGGGACCCGAACACTGAAGCTTTCTTT. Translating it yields CASIGQGDPNTEAFF.

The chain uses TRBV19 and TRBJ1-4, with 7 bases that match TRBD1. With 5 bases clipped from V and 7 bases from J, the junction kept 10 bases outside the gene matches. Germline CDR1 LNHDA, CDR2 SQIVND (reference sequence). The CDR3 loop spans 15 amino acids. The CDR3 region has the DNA TGTGCCAGTAGTCCCCTCGACAGGGAAAGTGAAAAACTGTTTTTT. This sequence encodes CASSPLDRESEKLFF.

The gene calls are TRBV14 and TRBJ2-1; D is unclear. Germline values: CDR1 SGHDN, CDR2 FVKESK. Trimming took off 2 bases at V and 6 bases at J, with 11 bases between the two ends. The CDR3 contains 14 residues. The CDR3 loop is CASSQRLKANEQFF. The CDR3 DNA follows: TGTGCCAGCAGCCAACGGCTGAAGGCCAATGAGCAGTTCTTC.

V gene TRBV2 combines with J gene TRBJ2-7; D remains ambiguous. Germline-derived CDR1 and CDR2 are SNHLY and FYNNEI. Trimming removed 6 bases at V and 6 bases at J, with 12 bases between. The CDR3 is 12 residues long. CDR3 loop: CASSPTWLEQYF. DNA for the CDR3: TGTGCCAGCAGCCCGACTTGGCTCGAGCAGTACTTC.

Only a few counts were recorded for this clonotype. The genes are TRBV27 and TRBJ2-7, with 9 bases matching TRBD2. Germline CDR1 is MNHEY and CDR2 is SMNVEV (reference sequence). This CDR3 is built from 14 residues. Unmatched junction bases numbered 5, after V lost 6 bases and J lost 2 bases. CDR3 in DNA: TGTGCCAGCAGCCCCCGCGGGGGGGCCTACGAGCAGTACTTC. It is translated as CASSPRGGAYEQYF.

The CDR3 protein is CASSSWTDQNTEAFF. The CDR3 region has the DNA TGTGCCAGCAGCTCCTGGACAGACCAGAACACTGAAGCTTTCTTT. The chain has TRBV13 and TRBJ1-1; possibly TRBD1 for D (6 bases). Trimming removed 4 bases at V and 1 base at J, with 13 bases between. Germline values: CDR1 PRHDT, CDR2 FYEKMQ (reference sequence). The CDR3 spans 15 residues.

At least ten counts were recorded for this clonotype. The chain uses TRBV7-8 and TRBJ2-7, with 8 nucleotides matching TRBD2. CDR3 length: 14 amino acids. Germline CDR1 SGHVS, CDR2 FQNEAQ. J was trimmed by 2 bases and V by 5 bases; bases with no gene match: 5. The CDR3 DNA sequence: TGTGCCAGCAGCCCTAGCGGGCGCCCCTACGAGCAGTACTTC. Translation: CASSPSGRPYEQYF.